This T cell receptor (beta chain) is drawn from a study of beta chain features in type 1 diabetes. Study at large: Age, gender, cell numbers and subset yield matched between patients and controls. Examination of sorted cells across all samples involved 90 million to 120 million cells. Study-level results: In every one of the four CD4+ subsets, TCRB CDR3s were moderately but significantly shorter in Type 1 diabetes patients.

This clone has just a few counts. Its matching antigen is unknown. The CDR3 sequence is 14 residues long. CDR1 LGHNA and CDR2 YSLEER come from the germline V gene. Trimming took off 0 bases at V and 2 bases at J, with 8 bases between the two ends. Since all of the isolated RNA was reverse transcribed, expressed TCRB transcripts were what got sequenced. Produced via immunoSEQ multiplex PCR; TCRdb's table is partial and in-frame only. The table shows hundreds of thousands of clones, with roughly 15% occurring only once. The sequenced sample was naive CD4+ T cells from blood. The sequence was obtained from a woman aged 18-29 years in good health. This rearrangement joins TRBV4-3 to TRBJ2-7, with D uncertain. The CDR3 protein is CASSQDTTTYEQYF. In DNA, the CDR3 is TGCGCCAGCAGCCAAGATACAACCACCTACGAGCAGTACTTC.